The TCR beta chain under discussion was sequenced for a study of control samples from healthy donors and cancer patients. Method: immunoSEQ multiplex PCR; TCRdb's copy keeps in-frame clones and lacks some. Seen here are 35,000 to 55,000 clones, 70% observed once, and the top ten hold approximately 17%. The V gene end was trimmed by 4 bases and the J gene end by 5 bases; junction bases not matched to a gene: 5. The CDR3 is 16 residues long. The V gene's germline CDR1 is LGHDT and CDR2 YNNKEL (reference sequence). This clone was seen a single time. The source of this sequence is a male donor with melanoma. The chain has TRBV3-1 (or the pseudogene TRBV3-2) and TRBJ2-1; TRBD2 matches at 13 bases. The sequencing input was formalin-fixed, paraffin-embedded tissue. The CDR3 sequence is CASSRLLAGGNNEQFF. In nucleotides, the CDR3 is TGTGCCAGCAGCCGACTACTAGCGGGAGGGAACAATGAGCAGTTCTTC.